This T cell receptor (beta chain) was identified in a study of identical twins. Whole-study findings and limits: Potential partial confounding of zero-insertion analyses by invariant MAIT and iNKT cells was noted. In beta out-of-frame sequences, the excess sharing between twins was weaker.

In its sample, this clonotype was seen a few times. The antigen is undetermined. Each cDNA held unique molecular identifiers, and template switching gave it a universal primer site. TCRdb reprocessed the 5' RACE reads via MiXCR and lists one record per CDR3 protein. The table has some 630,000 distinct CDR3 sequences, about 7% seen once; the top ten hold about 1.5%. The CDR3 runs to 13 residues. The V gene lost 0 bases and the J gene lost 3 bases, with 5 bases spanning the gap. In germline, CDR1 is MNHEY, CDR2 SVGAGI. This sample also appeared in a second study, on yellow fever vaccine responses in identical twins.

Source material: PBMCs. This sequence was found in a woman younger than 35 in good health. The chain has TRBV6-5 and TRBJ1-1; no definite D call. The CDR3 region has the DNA TGTGCCAGCAGTTACTCTCTTTACACTGAAGCTTTCTTT. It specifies CASSYSLYTEAFF.